The 6 T cell receptor beta chains presented below share a single source sample, sequenced in a study of OX40 agonist ivuxolimab in advanced cancers. The receptor library was made with the immunoSEQ multiplex PCR assay. The table was pulled from immuneACCESS by TCRdb, which kept in-frame rearrangements only. Such tables lose some clones; where checked, under half of the loss comes from unresolved V genes, and the rest has no known cause. The sample table lists about 79,000 clones, about 94% of them with a count of one. 8.5% to 10% of the sample is taken by the ten largest. Sequenced material: CD4+ or CD8+ T cells sorted from blood, taken in a trial of the OX40 agonist ivuxolimab. These receptors all stem from an adult with an advanced solid tumor such as melanoma, head and neck, liver or kidney cancer.

The gene calls are TRBV9 and TRBJ2-5; either TRBD1 or TRBD2 may fit D (5 bases each). Germline-derived CDR1 and CDR2 are SGDLS and YYNGEE. V was clipped by 4 bases and J by 1 base, with 11 bases between them. The CDR3 loop spans 14 amino acids. The CDR3 nucleotides are TGTGCCAGCAGCCCTTTCGGGGCCCAAGAGACCCAGTACTTC. It yields the protein CASSPFGAQETQYF. Full variable domain (remainder filled in from reference TRBV9 and TRBJ2-5): DSGVTQTPKHLITATGQRVTLRCSPRSGDLSVYWYQQSLDQGLQFLIQYYNGEERAKGNILERFSAQQFPDLHSELNLSSLELGDSALYFCASSPFGAQETQYFGPGTRLLVL.

The CDR3 sequence: CASTGGTGELFF. The CDR3 nucleotides read TGCGCCAGCACTGGAGGCACCGGGGAGCTGTTTTTT. The chain links TRBV5-1 to TRBJ2-2; the D gene is possibly TRBD2 (5 bases). The CDR3 loop spans 12 amino acids. Looked up from germline, CDR1 is SGHRS and CDR2 is YFSETQ. V was clipped by 6 bases and J by 4 bases, with 7 bases between them.

The chain uses TRBV5-4 and TRBJ1-1; D is unresolved. V lost 4 bases to trimming and J lost 0 bases, with 13 bases between them. Germline values: CDR1 SGHNT, CDR2 YYREEE (reference sequence). CDR3 length equals 15 residues. CDR3 DNA sequence: TGTGCCAGCAGCGAAGACATCCGCATGAACACTGAAGCTTTCTTT. Its protein product is CASSEDIRMNTEAFF.

The chain is built from TRBV28 and TRBJ1-2; D may be TRBD1 (5 bases). Germline CDR1 reads MDHEN; CDR2 reads SYDVKM. V was pared by 7 bases and J by 6 bases, with 21 bases between. CDR3 size: 15 residues. CDR3 sequence reads: CASILGFGGRDGYTF. As DNA, the CDR3 is TGTGCCAGCATCCTCGGGTTCGGGGGTAGGGATGGCTACACCTTC.

This chain links TRBV4-3 with TRBJ2-2, with D possibly TRBD2 on 6 matching bases. Looked up from germline, CDR1 is LGHNA and CDR2 is YSLEER. V shed 0 bases and J shed 4 bases, with 12 bases lying between them. There are 16 residues in the CDR3. As DNA, the CDR3 is TGCGCCAGCAGCCAAGATCTGAGGGAGGCCACCGGGGAGCTGTTTTTT. This gives the protein CASSQDLREATGELFF.

The V call is TRBV4-3, the J call TRBJ1-2; D is possibly TRBD1 (6 bases). Trimming left V 1 base short and J 2 bases short, with 14 bases between. The germline V gene encodes CDR1 LGHNA and CDR2 YSLEER. CDR3 length equals 16 residues. The CDR3: CASSQAFGQRNYGYTF. Here the CDR3 DNA reads TGCGCCAGCAGCCAAGCGTTCGGACAGCGGAACTATGGCTACACCTTC.